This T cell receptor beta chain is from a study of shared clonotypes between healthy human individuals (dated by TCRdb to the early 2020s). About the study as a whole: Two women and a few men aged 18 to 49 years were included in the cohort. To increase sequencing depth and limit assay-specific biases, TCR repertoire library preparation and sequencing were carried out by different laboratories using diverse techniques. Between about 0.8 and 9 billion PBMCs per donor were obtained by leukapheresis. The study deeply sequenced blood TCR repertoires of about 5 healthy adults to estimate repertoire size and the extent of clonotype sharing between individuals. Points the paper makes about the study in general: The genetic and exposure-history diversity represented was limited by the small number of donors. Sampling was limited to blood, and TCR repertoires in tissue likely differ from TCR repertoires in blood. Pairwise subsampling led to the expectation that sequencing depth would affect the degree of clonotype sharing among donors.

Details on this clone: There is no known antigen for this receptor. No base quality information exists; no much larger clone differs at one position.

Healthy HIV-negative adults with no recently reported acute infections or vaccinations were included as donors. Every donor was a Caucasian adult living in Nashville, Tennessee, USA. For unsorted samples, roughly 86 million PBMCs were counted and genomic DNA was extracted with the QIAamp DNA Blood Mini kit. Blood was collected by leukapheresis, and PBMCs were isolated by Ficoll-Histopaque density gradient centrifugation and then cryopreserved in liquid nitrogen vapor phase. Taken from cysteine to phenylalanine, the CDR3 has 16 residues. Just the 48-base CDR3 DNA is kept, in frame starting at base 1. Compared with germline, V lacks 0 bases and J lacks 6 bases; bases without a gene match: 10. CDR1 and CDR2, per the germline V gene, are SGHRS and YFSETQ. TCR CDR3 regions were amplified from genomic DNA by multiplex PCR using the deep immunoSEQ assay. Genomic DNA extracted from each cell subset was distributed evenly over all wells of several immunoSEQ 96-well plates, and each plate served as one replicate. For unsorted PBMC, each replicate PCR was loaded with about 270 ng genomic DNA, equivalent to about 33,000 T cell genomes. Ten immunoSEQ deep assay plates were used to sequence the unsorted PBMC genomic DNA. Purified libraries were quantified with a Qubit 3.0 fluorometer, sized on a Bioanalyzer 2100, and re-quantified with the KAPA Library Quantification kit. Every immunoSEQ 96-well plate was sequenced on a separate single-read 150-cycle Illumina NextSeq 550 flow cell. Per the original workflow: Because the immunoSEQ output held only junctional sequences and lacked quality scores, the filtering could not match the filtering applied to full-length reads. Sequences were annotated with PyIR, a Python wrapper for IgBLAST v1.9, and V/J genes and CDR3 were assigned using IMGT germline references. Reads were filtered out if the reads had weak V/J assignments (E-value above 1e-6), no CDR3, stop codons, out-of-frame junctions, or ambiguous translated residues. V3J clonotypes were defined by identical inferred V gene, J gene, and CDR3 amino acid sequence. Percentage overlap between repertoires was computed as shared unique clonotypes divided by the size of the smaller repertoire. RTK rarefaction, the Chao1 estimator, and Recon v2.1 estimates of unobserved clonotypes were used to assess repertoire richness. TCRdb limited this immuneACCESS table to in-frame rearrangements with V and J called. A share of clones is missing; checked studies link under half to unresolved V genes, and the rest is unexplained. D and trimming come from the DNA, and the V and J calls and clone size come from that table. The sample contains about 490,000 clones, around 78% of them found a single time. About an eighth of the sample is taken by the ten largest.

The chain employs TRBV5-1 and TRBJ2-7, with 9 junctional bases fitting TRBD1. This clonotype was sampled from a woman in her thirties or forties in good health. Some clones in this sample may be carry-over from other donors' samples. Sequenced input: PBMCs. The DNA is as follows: TGCGCCAGCAGCTTGGAACTACAGGGGGCTCTTGGCGAGCAGTACTTC. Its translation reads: CASSLELQGALGEQYF. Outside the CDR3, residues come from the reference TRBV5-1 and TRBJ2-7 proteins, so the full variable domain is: KAGVTQTPRYLIKTRGQQVTLSCSPISGHRSVSWYQQTPGQGLQFLFEYFSETQRNKGNFPGRFSGRQFSNSRSEMNVSTLELGDSALYLCASSLELQGALGEQYFGPGTRLTVT.